This T cell receptor beta chain was observed in a study of T cell changes during pregnancy in multiple sclerosis. Sequenced by immunoSEQ multiplex PCR; TCRdb stores in-frame clones only, minus some. The sample contains around 72,000 clones, 91% of which appear only once. The CDR3 consists of 14 residues. The V and J ends lost 7 bases and 7 bases respectively, with 20 bases between them. CDR1 and CDR2 from the germline V gene are MNHNS and SASEGT. The origin of this receptor is a female donor in good health, enrolled as a control in a pregnancy study. The rearrangement uses TRBV6-1 and TRBJ2-7; maybe TRBD1 (5 bases). Sequenced material: peripheral blood, taken in the third trimester of pregnancy. The CDR3 DNA sequence: TGTGCCAGCAACCCTTCAGGGTTCCCTAGGGAGCAGTACTTC. The encoded protein is CASNPSGFPREQYF.